The 23 T cell receptor beta chains given below trace back to one sample, sequenced in a study of cytomegalovirus exposure and HLA in healthy donors. The PCR made use of 60 Vbeta and 13 Jbeta primers. The data were produced by immunoSEQ multiplex PCR, yet TCRdb's version contains in-frame clones alone and is incomplete. The sample yields 100,000 to 150,000 clones, approximately 85% seen once. What was sequenced was PBMCs. These TCRs come from a boy aged 10-17 years in good health and CMV-seronegative.

The chain employs TRBV18 and TRBJ1-6; 8 nucleotides align to TRBD1. Germline V gene sequence: CDR1 KGHSH, CDR2 LQKENI. V gave up 4 bases and J gave up 2 bases; unmatched junction bases: 7. The CDR3 runs to 17 residues. Written as DNA, the CDR3 is TGTGCCAGCTCACGGACGGGACAGGAGCCCTATAATTCACCCCTCCACTTT. Protein sequence: CASSRTGQEPYNSPLHF.

This clone was seen only a few times. The CDR3 protein is CASSQVGGATNEKLFF. CDR3 in DNA: TGCGCCAGCAGCCAAGTAGGAGGGGCAACTAATGAAAAACTGTTTTTT. The V and J genes are TRBV4-1 and TRBJ1-4; weak D call: TRBD1 (5 bases). Per germline, CDR1 MGHRA and CDR2 YSYEKL. The CDR3 sequence is 16 residues long. Trimming pared 1 base from V and 0 bases from J, leaving 9 bases between.

CDR3 DNA: TGTGCCATCAGTGAGGACAGTAATAATTCACCCCTCCACTTT. Protein product: CAISEDSNNSPLHF. The V and J genes are TRBV10-3 and TRBJ1-6; a possible D gene is TRBD1 (5 bases). The CDR3 runs to 14 residues. The V end lost 2 bases, the J end lost 5 bases, and 7 bases lay between the germline ends. Germline-derived CDR1 and CDR2 are ENHRY and SYGVKD.

The V and J genes are TRBV7-9 and TRBJ1-1, with D possibly matching TRBD1 (6 bases). Trimming cost V 5 bases and J 4 bases, with 14 bases left between them. CDR3 length: 14 amino acids. Germline CDR1 is SEHNR and CDR2 is FQNEAQ (reference sequence). CDR3 in DNA: TGTGCCAGCAGCACACCACAGGGAAGCACTGAAGCTTTCTTT. Its translation: CASSTPQGSTEAFF.

This chain uses TRBV7-6 with TRBJ2-5; TRBD1 matches at 7 bases. The CDR3 totals 14 residues. V lost 5 bases and J lost 11; bases outside the gene matches: 14. Per the germline V gene, CDR1 is SGHVS and CDR2 is FNYEAQ. The CDR3 DNA sequence: TGTGCCAGCAGCCCATCCCGGGACAGAAAAGAGCAGTACTTC. Translated, it gives CASSPSRDRKEQYF.

The CDR3 loop reads CASRVTADNGYTF. The CDR3 DNA reads TGTGCCAGCAGGGTGACAGCCGATAATGGCTACACCTTC. The chain is built from TRBV6-1 and TRBJ1-2; possible D gene TRBD1, 5 bases. Germline CDR1 reads MNHNS; CDR2 reads SASEGT. V gave up 6 bases and J gave up 6 bases, with 14 bases separating them. The CDR3 extends over 13 amino acids.

The rearrangement links TRBV11-3 to TRBJ2-2; 9 positions agree with TRBD1. V lost 5 bases and J lost 7; bases outside the gene matches: 8. CDR3 size: 15 residues. Germline-derived CDR1 and CDR2 are SGHNT and YENEEA. CDR3 residues: CASSTGQGLGGELFF. CDR3 nucleotides: TGTGCCAGCAGCACGGGACAGGGATTAGGCGGGGAGCTGTTTTTT.

This rearrangement joins TRBV7-8 to TRBJ2-5; 7 nucleotides line up with TRBD2. The CDR3 runs 15 residues. V was clipped by 5 bases and J by 3 bases; unmatched bases: 9. Germline V gives CDR1 SGHVS, CDR2 FQNEAQ. DNA of the CDR3: TGTGCCAGCAGCCCCTCCGGGAGGCCGAAAGAGACCCAGTACTTC. Translation gives CASSPSGRPKETQYF.

The CDR3 reads CASSLETGSGNTIYF. In nucleotides, the CDR3 is TGTGCCAGCAGCTTGGAGACAGGGTCTGGAAACACCATATATTTT. The genes are TRBV5-4 and TRBJ1-3; 7 bases line up with TRBD1. V shed 0 bases and J 1 base; nucleotides not matched to a gene: 1. The CDR3 contains 15 residues. The V gene's germline CDR1 is SGHNT and CDR2 YYREEE (reference sequence). The full variable domain, with the rest looked up from reference TRBV5-4 and TRBJ1-3, is ETGVTQSPTHLIKTRGQQVTLRCSSQSGHNTVSWYQQALGQGPQFIFQYYREEENGRGNFPPRFSGLQFPNYSSELNVNALELDDSALYLCASSLETGSGNTIYFGEGSWLTVV.

V is TRBV15 and J is TRBJ1-2; maybe TRBD1 (6 bases). The CDR3 loop spans 15 amino acids. The V gene lost 3 bases and the J gene lost 3 bases, with 14 bases spanning the gap. From germline, CDR1 is LNHNV and CDR2 YYDKDF (reference sequence). The CDR3 loop is CATSRLGQSDYGYTF. In DNA, the CDR3 is TGTGCCACCAGCAGGCTAGGACAGTCAGACTATGGCTACACCTTC.

The chain has TRBV5-4 and TRBJ2-7; 8 nucleotides line up with TRBD2. Germline CDR1 SGHNT, CDR2 YYREEE (reference sequence). This CDR3 has 18 residues. Trimming cost V 4 bases and J 4 bases; bases outside gene matches: 19. CDR3 protein: CASSRDSSGGLGGYEQYF. The CDR3 nucleotides are TGTGCCAGCAGCCGAGACTCCAGCGGGGGCCTGGGGGGGTACGAGCAGTACTTC.

The chain employs TRBV27 and TRBJ2-7; 8 nucleotides agree with TRBD2. The V and J ends lost 1 base and 3 bases, in that order; junction bases with no gene match: 5. This CDR3 is 15 amino acids long. In germline, CDR1 is MNHEY, CDR2 SMNVEV (reference sequence). The CDR3 sequence: CASSLLLAENYEQYF. The DNA of the CDR3 is TGTGCCAGCAGTTTATTACTAGCGGAGAACTACGAGCAGTACTTC.

The rearrangement joins TRBV7-3 to TRBJ2-5; 10 bases match TRBD2. The CDR3 is made up of 15 amino acids. Germline CDR1 SGHTA, CDR2 FQGTGA. V was clipped by 0 bases and J by 9 bases; unmatched bases: 7. In DNA, the CDR3 is TGTGCCAGCAGCTTAACGCTAGCGGGGGTTGGGGCCCAGTACTTC. Translated: CASSLTLAGVGAQYF.

The gene calls are TRBV29-1 and TRBJ2-5; 15 bases line up with TRBD2. CDR1 and CDR2 from the germline V gene are SQVTM and ANQGSEA. The CDR3 consists of 17 residues. V shed 4 bases and J 4 bases; nucleotides not matched to a gene: 10. CDR3 coding DNA: TGCAGCGTTGTCATGGCCATGGGACTAGCGGGGGGAGAGACCCAGTACTTC. This gives the protein CSVVMAMGLAGGETQYF.

This chain uses TRBV7-9 with TRBJ2-7; a possible D gene is TRBD1 (5 bases). The CDR3 is 16 residues long. Deletions cut 0 bases from V and 2 bases from J, with 14 bases between. The germline gives CDR1 SEHNR, CDR2 FQNEAQ (reference sequence). The CDR3 region is CASSLAQGEHTYEQYF. CDR3 coding DNA: TGTGCCAGCAGCTTAGCGCAGGGCGAGCATACCTACGAGCAGTACTTC.

Here the CDR3 reads CSVRTGSTEAFF. CDR3 nucleotide sequence: TGCAGCGTTCGGACAGGGTCGACTGAAGCTTTCTTT. The V call is TRBV29-1, the J call TRBJ1-1; 8 bases are a match to TRBD1. Looked up from germline, CDR1 is SQVTM and CDR2 is ANQGSEA. V gave up 5 bases and J gave up 5 bases; unmatched junction bases: 4. This CDR3 contains 12 residues.

The chain combines TRBV5-6 with TRBJ2-7, with 9 bases identical to TRBD2. After removal of 3 bases from V and 2 bases from J, the junction contained 6 bases not matched to a gene. The V gene's germline CDR1 is SGHDT and CDR2 YYEEEE. The CDR3 runs to 15 residues. The CDR3 sequence: CASSSGLAPTYEQYF. The CDR3 DNA sequence: TGTGCCAGCAGCTCAGGACTAGCGCCGACCTACGAGCAGTACTTC.

V usage is TRBV15 and J usage is TRBJ2-3, with TRBD2 matching 10 bases. This CDR3 spans 16 amino acids. Germline loops: CDR1 LNHNV, CDR2 YYDKDF (reference sequence). V was pared by 5 bases and J by 2 bases, with 7 bases of the junction left unmatched. As DNA, the CDR3 is TGTGCCACCAGCCGCCGGACTAGCGGCAACACAGATACGCAGTATTTT. It translates to CATSRRTSGNTDTQYF.

The V gene is TRBV14, the J gene TRBJ2-1; TRBD1 matches 8 bases. The junction had 5 bases not matched to a gene; V was cut back by 3 bases and J by 4 bases. Germline values: CDR1 SGHDN, CDR2 FVKESK. The CDR3 covers 15 residues. The CDR3 loop reads CASSHRDRIYNEQFF. Here the CDR3 DNA reads TGTGCCAGCAGCCACCGGGACAGGATTTACAATGAGCAGTTCTTC.

This sequence joins TRBV7-9 and TRBJ1-1; TRBD1 might be the D (5 bases). Germline CDR1 and CDR2: SEHNR and FQNEAQ (reference sequence). The length of the CDR3 is 16 residues. Trimming stripped 2 bases from V and 5 bases from J, with 18 bases between. CDR3 protein: CASSLKGSGKETEAFF. DNA of the CDR3: TGTGCCAGCAGCTTAAAGGGGTCAGGGAAGGAAACTGAAGCTTTCTTT.

The rearrangement uses TRBV7-2 and TRBJ2-7; 8 bases map to TRBD1. CDR3 length equals 14 residues. Germline loops: CDR1 SGHTA, CDR2 FQGNSA. Unmatched junction bases numbered 8, after V lost 6 bases and J lost 4 bases. The CDR3 nucleotides read TGTGCCAGCAGAATATGGACAGGGCGGTACGAGCAGTACTTC. Residues: CASRIWTGRYEQYF.

This clone was counted a single time. The J gene is TRBJ2-1, the V gene TRBV9; maybe TRBD2 (6 bases). The CDR3 extends over 12 amino acids. V was trimmed by 3 bases and J by 15 bases, leaving 16 bases between them. Germline V lookup: CDR1 SGDLS, CDR2 YYNGEE. CDR3 in amino acids: CASSGRLGEAFF. DNA of the CDR3: TGTGCCAGCAGCGGTCGTCTAGGGGAGGCGTTCTTC. The full variable domain, rest sourced from reference TRBV9 and TRBJ2-1, is DSGVTQTPKHLITATGQRVTLRCSPRSGDLSVYWYQQSLDQGLQFLIQYYNGEERAKGNILERFSAQQFPDLHSELNLSSLELGDSALYFCASSGRLGEAFFGPGTRLTVL.

The chain carries TRBV5-6 and TRBJ2-5, with 8 bases aligning to TRBD2. The J call may be wrong; the DNA end is better matched by TRBJ2-7. The CDR3 runs 15 residues. CDR1 is SGHDT, CDR2 YYEEEE, per germline. Here the CDR3 reads CASSLAGGILYEQYF. CDR3 sequence (DNA): TGTGCCAGCAGCTTGGCGGGAGGGATCCTATACGAGCAGTACTTC.